Here is one T cell receptor beta chain with its context. The target antigen is unknown. Assay: immunoSEQ multiplex PCR; the TCRdb copy retains only in-frame clones and omits some. The data show fewer than 6,000 clones, roughly 65% seen once. From germline, CDR1 is SGHRS and CDR2 YFSETQ. The CDR3 consists of 15 residues. Trimming stripped 0 bases from V and 4 bases from J, with 13 bases between. The sample comes from a study of CD8 T cell repertoires and HIV-1 epitope variants. Study background: Tested: three Gag epitope families, Nef HW9 and YT9. An uncultured baseline aliquot held 1M T cells.

Study-wide results and limits: The TAALDMSHF plasma variant had no responses, unlike KF9 (about five clonotypes) and HW9 (one).

The sequenced material came from cultured CD8+ T cells derived from PBMCs. This chain uses TRBV5-1 with TRBJ1-1; D is possibly TRBD1 (5 bases). The sequence derives from a male donor with HIV. Written as DNA, the CDR3 is TGCGCCAGCAGCTTGGGGCAGGGAGTGACCACTGAAGCTTTCTTT. Translation: CASSLGQGVTTEAFF.